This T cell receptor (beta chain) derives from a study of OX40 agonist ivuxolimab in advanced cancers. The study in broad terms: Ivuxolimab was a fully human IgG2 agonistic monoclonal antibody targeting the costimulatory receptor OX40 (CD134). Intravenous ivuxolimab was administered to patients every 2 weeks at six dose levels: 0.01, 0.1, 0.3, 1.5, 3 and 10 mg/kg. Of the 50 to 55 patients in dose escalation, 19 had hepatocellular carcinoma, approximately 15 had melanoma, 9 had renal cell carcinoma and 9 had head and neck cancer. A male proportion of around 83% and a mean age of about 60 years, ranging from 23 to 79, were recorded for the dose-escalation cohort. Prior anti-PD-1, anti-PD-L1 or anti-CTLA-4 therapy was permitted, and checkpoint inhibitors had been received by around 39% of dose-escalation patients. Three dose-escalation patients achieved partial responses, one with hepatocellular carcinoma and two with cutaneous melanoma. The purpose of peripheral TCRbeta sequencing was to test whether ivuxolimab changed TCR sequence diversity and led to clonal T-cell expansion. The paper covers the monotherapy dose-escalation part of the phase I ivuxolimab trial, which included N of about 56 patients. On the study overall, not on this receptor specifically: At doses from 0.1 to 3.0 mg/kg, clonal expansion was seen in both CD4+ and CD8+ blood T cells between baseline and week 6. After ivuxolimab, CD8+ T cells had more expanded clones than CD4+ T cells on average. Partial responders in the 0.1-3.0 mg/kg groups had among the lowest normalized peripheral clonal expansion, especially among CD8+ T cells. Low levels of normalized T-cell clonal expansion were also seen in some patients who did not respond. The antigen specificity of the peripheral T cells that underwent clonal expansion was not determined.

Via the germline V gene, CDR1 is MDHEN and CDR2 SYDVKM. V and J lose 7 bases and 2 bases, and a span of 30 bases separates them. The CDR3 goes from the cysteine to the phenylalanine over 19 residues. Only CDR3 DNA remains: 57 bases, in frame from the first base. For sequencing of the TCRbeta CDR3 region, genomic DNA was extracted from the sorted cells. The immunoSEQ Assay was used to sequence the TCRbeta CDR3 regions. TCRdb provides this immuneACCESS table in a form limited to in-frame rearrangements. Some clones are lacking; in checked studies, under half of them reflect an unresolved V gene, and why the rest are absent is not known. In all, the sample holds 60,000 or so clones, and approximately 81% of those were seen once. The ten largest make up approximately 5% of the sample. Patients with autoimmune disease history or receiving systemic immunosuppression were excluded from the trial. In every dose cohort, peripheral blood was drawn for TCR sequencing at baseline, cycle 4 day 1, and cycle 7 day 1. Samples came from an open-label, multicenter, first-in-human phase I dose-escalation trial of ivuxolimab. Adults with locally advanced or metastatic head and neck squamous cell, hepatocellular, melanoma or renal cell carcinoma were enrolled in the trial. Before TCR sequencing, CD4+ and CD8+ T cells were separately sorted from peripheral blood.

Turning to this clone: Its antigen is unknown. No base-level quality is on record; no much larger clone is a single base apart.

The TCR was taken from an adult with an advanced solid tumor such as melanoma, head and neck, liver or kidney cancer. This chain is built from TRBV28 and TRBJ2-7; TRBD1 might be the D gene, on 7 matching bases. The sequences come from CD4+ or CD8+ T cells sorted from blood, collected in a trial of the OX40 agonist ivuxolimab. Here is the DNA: TGTGCCAGCACCCCGAGGAGGGGATCCGGACAGGTATTCACCTACGAGCAGTACTTC. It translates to CASTPRRGSGQVFTYEQYF.